This entry lists 5 T cell receptor beta chains sequenced from one sample in a study of regulatory T cells in long-lasting Graves disease. Relying on iRepertoire HTBI primers and Arm-PCR of CDR3 regions, the team built TCR beta libraries. TCRdb passed the multiplex PCR reads through MiXCR, listing each CDR3 protein once. Of around 510,000 distinct CDR3 sequences in the sample, around 20% were seen once. Time point in this sample: persistent/refractory GD, antithyroid drugs over 5 years with positive TRAb. PBMC RNA served as the TCR library source. Sequenced material: peripheral blood mononuclear cells (PBMCs), taken when the disease was refractory, from a patient treated with antithyroid drugs. The receptors come from a female donor with Graves disease.

This clonotype has ten or more counts. This rearrangement joins TRBV28 to TRBJ1-1; possibly TRBD1 for D (6 bases). CDR3 length: 15 amino acids. V dropped 3 bases and J dropped 3 bases, with 14 bases sitting between them. Germline lookup yields CDR1 MDHEN and CDR2 SYDVKM. For the CDR3, the DNA is TGTGCCAGCAGTTTGCAAACCGACAGGTACACTGAAGCTTTCTTT. Amino acids: CASSLQTDRYTEAFF.

At least ten counts were recorded for this clonotype. The J gene is TRBJ2-7, the V gene TRBV28; unclear D gene. The ends were cut back, 3 bases at V and 4 bases at J, with 13 bases in the middle. The CDR3 has 14 amino acids. Per the germline V gene, CDR1 is MDHEN and CDR2 is SYDVKM. The CDR3, as DNA: TGTGCCAGCAGTTTTGGACCGCTAGGTTACGAGCAGTACTTC. Amino acids: CASSFGPLGYEQYF.

This clonotype was seen more than once but under ten times. J is TRBJ2-6 and V is TRBV28, with D tentatively TRBD1 or TRBD2 (6 bases each). This CDR3 is built from 20 residues. CDR1 MDHEN and CDR2 SYDVKM come from the germline V gene. V shed 6 bases and J shed 1 base, with 25 bases lying between them. This CDR3 is CASSPFEARGGTSGANVLTF. DNA for the CDR3: TGTGCCAGCAGCCCGTTTGAGGCGAGAGGGGGGACATCTGGGGCCAACGTCCTGACTTTC.

The rearrangement links TRBV29-1 to TRBJ2-7, with D possibly matching TRBD2 (6 bases). CDR1 and CDR2 from the germline V gene are SQVTM and ANQGSEA. The CDR3 has 13 residues. V was pared by 4 bases and J by 5 bases, with 15 bases between. In DNA form, the CDR3 reads TGCAGCGTTGTTGCCAGGGAGGTCAACGAGCAGTACTTC. This gives the protein CSVVAREVNEQYF.

This clonotype appeared many times. V and J are TRBV3-1 and TRBJ2-5, with 9 bases lining up with TRBD1. Per germline, CDR1 LGHDT and CDR2 YNNKEL (reference sequence). Trimming at V came to 3 bases and at J to 5 bases, leaving 7 bases not matched to a gene. The CDR3 has 15 amino acids. The CDR3 loop is CASSHFGQGTETQYF. CDR3 nucleotides: TGTGCCAGCAGCCATTTCGGACAGGGGACGGAGACCCAGTACTTC.